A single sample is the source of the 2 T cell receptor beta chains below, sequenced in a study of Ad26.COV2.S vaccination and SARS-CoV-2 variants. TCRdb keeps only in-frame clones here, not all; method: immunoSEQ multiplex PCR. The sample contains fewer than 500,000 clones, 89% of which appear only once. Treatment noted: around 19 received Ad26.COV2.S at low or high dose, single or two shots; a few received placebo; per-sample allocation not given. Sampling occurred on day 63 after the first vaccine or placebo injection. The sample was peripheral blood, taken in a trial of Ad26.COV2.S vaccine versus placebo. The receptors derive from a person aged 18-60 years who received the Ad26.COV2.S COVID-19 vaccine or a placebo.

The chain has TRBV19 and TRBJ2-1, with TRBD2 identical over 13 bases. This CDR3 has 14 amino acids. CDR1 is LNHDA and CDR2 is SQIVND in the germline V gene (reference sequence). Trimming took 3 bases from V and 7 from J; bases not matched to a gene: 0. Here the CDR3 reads CASSMTSGRNEQFF. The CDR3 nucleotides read TGTGCCAGTAGTATGACTAGCGGGAGGAATGAGCAGTTCTTC.

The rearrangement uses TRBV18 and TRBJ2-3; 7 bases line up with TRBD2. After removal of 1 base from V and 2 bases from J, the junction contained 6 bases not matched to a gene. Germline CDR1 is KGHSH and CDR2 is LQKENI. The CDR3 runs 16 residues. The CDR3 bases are TGTGCCAGCTCACCACAGAATCTAGCGGCCACAGATACGCAGTATTTT. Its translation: CASSPQNLAATDTQYF.